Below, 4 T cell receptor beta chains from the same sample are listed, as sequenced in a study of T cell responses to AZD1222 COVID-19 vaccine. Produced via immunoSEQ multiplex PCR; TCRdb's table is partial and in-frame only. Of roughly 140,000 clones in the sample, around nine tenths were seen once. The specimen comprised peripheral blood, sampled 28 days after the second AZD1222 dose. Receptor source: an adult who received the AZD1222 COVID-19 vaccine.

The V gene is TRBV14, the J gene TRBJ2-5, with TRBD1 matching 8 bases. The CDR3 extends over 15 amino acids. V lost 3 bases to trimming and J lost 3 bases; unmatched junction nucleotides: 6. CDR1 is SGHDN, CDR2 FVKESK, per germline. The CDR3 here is CASSHKQGVEETQYF. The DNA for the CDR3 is TGTGCCAGCAGCCACAAACAGGGGGTTGAAGAGACCCAGTACTTC.

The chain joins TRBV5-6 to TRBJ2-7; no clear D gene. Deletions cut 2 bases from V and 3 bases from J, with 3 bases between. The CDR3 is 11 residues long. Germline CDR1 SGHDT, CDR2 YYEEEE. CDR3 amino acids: CASSLNYEQYF. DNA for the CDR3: TGTGCCAGCAGCTTAAACTACGAGCAGTACTTC. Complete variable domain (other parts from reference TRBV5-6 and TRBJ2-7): DAGVTQSPTHLIKTRGQQVTLRCSPKSGHDTVSWYQQALGQGPQFIFQYYEEEERQRGNFPDRFSGHQFPNYSSELNVNALLLGDSALYLCASSLNYEQYFGPGTRLTVT.

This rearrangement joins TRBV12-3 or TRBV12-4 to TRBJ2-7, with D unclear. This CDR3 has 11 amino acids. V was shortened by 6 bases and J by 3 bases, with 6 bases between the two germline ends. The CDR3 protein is CASSLNYEQYF. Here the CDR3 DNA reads TGTGCCAGCAGCCTAAACTACGAGCAGTACTTC.

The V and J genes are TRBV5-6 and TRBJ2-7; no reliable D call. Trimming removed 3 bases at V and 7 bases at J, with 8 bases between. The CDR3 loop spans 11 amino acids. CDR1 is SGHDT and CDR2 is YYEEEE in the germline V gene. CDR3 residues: CASSSNFEQYF. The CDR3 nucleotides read TGTGCCAGCAGCTCCAACTTTGAGCAGTACTTC. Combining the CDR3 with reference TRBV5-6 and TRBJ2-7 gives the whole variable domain DAGVTQSPTHLIKTRGQQVTLRCSPKSGHDTVSWYQQALGQGPQFIFQYYEEEERQRGNFPDRFSGHQFPNYSSELNVNALLLGDSALYLCASSSNFEQYFGPGTRLTVT.